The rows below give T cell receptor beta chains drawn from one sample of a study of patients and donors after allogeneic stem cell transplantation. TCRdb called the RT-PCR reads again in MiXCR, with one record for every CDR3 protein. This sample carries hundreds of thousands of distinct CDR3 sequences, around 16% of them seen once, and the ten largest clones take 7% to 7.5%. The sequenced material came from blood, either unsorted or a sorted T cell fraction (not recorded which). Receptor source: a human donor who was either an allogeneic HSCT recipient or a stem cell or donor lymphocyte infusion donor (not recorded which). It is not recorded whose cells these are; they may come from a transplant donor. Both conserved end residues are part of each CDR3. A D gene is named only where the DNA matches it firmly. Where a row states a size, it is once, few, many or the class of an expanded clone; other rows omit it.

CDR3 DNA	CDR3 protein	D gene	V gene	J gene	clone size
TGCGCCAGCAGCCAAGGACAGGGATTGGACACTGAAGCTTTCTTT	CASSQGQGLDTEAFF	TRBD1	TRBV5-1	TRBJ1-1	few
TGTGCCAGCTCGTTCCGGGACAGGGCTACTGAAGCTTTCTTT	CASSFRDRATEAFF	TRBD1	TRBV6-1	TRBJ1-1	many
TGTGCCAGCAGTTACTCAGGGAACAGGGACTATGGCTACACCTTC	CASSYSGNRDYGYTF	.	TRBV6-5	TRBJ1-2	.
TGCGCCAGCAGCCCGGGGGGCCGCACAGATACGCAGTATTTT	CASSPGGRTDTQYF	.	TRBV5-1	TRBJ2-3	few
TGCAGTGCTAGAGATCCGAGACTAGCGGGAGGGCCGGAGCTGTTTTTT	CSARDPRLAGGPELFF	TRBD2	TRBV20-1	TRBJ2-2	many
TGTGCCAGCAGCCCCGATAGCGGGAGACCCTACAATGAGCAGTTCTTC	CASSPDSGRPYNEQFF	TRBD2	TRBV7-3	TRBJ2-1	.
TGTGCCAGCAGCTTAGCGAGAGGGACAGCTAATAATCAGCCCCAGCATTTT	CASSLARGTANNQPQHF	TRBD1	TRBV7-2	TRBJ1-5	few
TGCAGTGCTAGAGTACAGCTGGGCGAGCAGTACTTC	CSARVQLGEQYF	.	TRBV20-1	TRBJ2-7	many
TGTGCCAGCACGCGGACTAGCGGGGGGGCCCGGGAGCTGTTTTTT	CASTRTSGGARELFF	TRBD2	TRBV2	TRBJ2-2	.
TGCAGTGCTGCGAGCGGGGAGAGCTCCTACGAGCAGTACTTC	CSAASGESSYEQYF	TRBD2	TRBV20-1	TRBJ2-7	.
TGTGCCAGCAGTCCCGGGACTTCGTTCTACAATGAGCAGTTCTTC	CASSPGTSFYNEQFF	.	TRBV6-4	TRBJ2-1	few
TGCGCCAGCAGCTTCTTCTCCCGGGGGGCGGACACTGAAGCTTTCTTT	CASSFFSRGADTEAFF	.	TRBV5-1	TRBJ1-1	few
TGCGCCAGCAGCTTGGAGGGGACAAGTAGCAATCAGCCCCAGCATTTT	CASSLEGTSSNQPQHF	.	TRBV5-1	TRBJ1-5	.
TGTGCCAGCAGCAATCGGAGCTACGAGCAGTACTTC	CASSNRSYEQYF	.	TRBV21-1	TRBJ2-7	.
TGTGCCAGTAGTGTCCGGGACAGGGGTAATGAGCAGTTCTTC	CASSVRDRGNEQFF	TRBD1	TRBV19	TRBJ2-1	.
TGCGCCAGCAGCCCGGGACAGGGGGATTCACCCCTCCACTTT	CASSPGQGDSPLHF	TRBD1	TRBV5-1	TRBJ1-6	few
TGTGCCAGCAGCCCTTACAGGGTTTCTGAAGCTTTCTTT	CASSPYRVSEAFF	.	TRBV27	TRBJ1-1	.
TGTGCCAGCAGCTTAGGGCTTCGCAGGGATTTAGAAAAACTGTTTTTT	CASSLGLRRDLEKLFF	.	TRBV11-2	TRBJ1-4	.
TGCGCCAGCAGCCAAGAAAACAGGGCTGGGGCCAACGTCCTGACTTTC	CASSQENRAGANVLTF	.	TRBV4-1	TRBJ2-6	.
TGTGCCAGCAGCCCCGTTTTAAGGGGGGCGAAGGGAGATACGCAGTATTTT	CASSPVLRGAKGDTQYF	.	TRBV16	TRBJ2-3	.
TGTGCCAGCAGCCAATCGGAGCCAAGTTACAATGAGCAGTTCTTC	CASSQSEPSYNEQFF	.	TRBV4-2	TRBJ2-1	.
TGTGCCAGCAGTCACCGGACAGGGACTAACTATGGCTACACCTTC	CASSHRTGTNYGYTF	TRBD1	TRBV12-3/TRBV12-4	TRBJ1-2	.
TGCGCCAGCAGCCTTCTAGCGGGAGGCCACGAGCAGTACTTC	CASSLLAGGHEQYF	TRBD2	TRBV4-1	TRBJ2-7	many
TGTGCCAGCCGGCGGCTAGCGGGAGGGGGGAGCACAGATACGCAGTATTTT	CASRRLAGGGSTDTQYF	TRBD2	TRBV2	TRBJ2-3	.
TGTGCCTGGAGTGTATGGGGAATGAACACTGAAGCTTTCTTT	CAWSVWGMNTEAFF	.	TRBV30	TRBJ1-1	many
TGCAGCGTTGGGATTGACAGGGGTTACGAGCAGTACTTC	CSVGIDRGYEQYF	TRBD1	TRBV29-1	TRBJ2-7	.
TGTGCCAGCAGCCCCAAGGCCTTCAATGAAAAACTGTTTTTT	CASSPKAFNEKLFF	.	TRBV9	TRBJ1-4	once
TGCGCCAGCAGTTATGTGGGGACAGAAAAGAATGAGCAGTTCTTC	CASSYVGTEKNEQFF	TRBD1	TRBV5-1	TRBJ2-1	few
TGCAGTGCTAGAGTCGTTTCTGGAAACACCATATATTTT	CSARVVSGNTIYF	.	TRBV20-1	TRBJ1-3	few
TGTGCCAGCAGTCCTCTAGCGGGAGAGGGTGAGCAGTTCTTC	CASSPLAGEGEQFF	TRBD2	TRBV6-1	TRBJ2-1	.
TGTGCCAGCAGTGAATATCTCCACAGCGAAACTAATGAAAAACTGTTTTTT	CASSEYLHSETNEKLFF	.	TRBV25-1	TRBJ1-4	.
TGTGCCAGCAGCTTAGGAGGGACGGACTATGGCTACACCTTC	CASSLGGTDYGYTF	.	TRBV7-8	TRBJ1-2	many